This T cell receptor beta chain was observed in a study of cytomegalovirus exposure and HLA in healthy donors. Findings and limits, study-wide: Equally common other TCR beta chains were less clonally expanded than HLA-associated ones, a later analysis found.

Note on this clone: Antigen specificity is unknown.

Primers: 60 Vbeta forward and 13 Jbeta reverse. This table comes from immunoSEQ multiplex PCR, and its TCRdb copy is limited to in-frame clones, with some not included. The table includes 95,000 to 100,000 clones, 60% to 75% detected once. The germline V gene has CDR1 MDHEN and CDR2 SYDVKM. Trimming shortened V by 4 bases and J by 5 bases, and 17 bases separated the two germline ends. CDR3 length: 15 residues. This receptor was identified in a middle-aged woman in good health and CMV-seronegative. Sequencing was performed on PBMCs. The V and J genes are TRBV28 and TRBJ1-1; a weak D match, TRBD1 (6 bases). The CDR3 reads CASSSAGAEGTEAFF. CDR3 DNA: TGTGCCAGCAGTTCCGCAGGGGCCGAGGGGACTGAAGCTTTCTTT. Full variable domain (remainder filled in from reference TRBV28 and TRBJ1-1): DVKVTQSSRYLVKRTGEKVFLECVQDMDHENMFWYRQDPGLGLRLIYFSYDVKMKEKGDIPEGYSVSREKKERFSLILESASTNQTSMYLCASSSAGAEGTEAFFGQGTRLTVV.